Given below is one T cell receptor beta chain in context. Its matching antigen is unknown. This entry comes from a study of T cells in Graves' hyperthyroidism and ophthalmopathy. Regarding the study as a whole: Ophthalmopathy was predicted by the model a median of roughly 6 months ahead of onset.

Germline loops: CDR1 WSHSY, CDR2 SAAADI. The ends lost 1 base at V and 11 bases at J; junction bases unmatched: 7. The CDR3 length is 14 residues. The definition of stable Graves' hyperthyroidism was no ophthalmopathy progression within 18 months. Together with thyroid ultrasound, orbital computed tomography, serum thyroxine and TRAb, clinical symptoms were used for diagnoses. Isolation of PBMCs was performed on around 9.7 ml fresh peripheral blood. The investigators amplified TCR beta CDR3 regions from RNA transcripts. HTBI primers were used for first-round RT-PCR of the TCR CDR3. TCRdb used MiXCR to reprocess the multiplex PCR reads, holding one entry per CDR3 protein. The data contain a few hundred thousand distinct CDR3 sequences, about 21% of them singletons.

The chain is built from TRBV10-2 and TRBJ2-4; 8 nucleotides match TRBD2. Sequenced sample: blood. The origin of this receptor is a woman aged 45-65 years with Graves' hyperthyroidism. CDR3: CASSELAGSALQYF. CDR3 DNA: TGCGCCAGCAGTGAGTTAGCGGGGTCGGCCCTTCAGTACTTC.